Sequencing of this T cell receptor beta chain was carried out in a study of post-analysis software for immune sequencing data. Broader study findings: There was significantly lower normalized Chao1 diversity in multiple sclerosis patients than in controls. The study found TRBV5-6, TRBV5-1 and TRBV20-1 among about five TRBV segments more frequent in patients than controls.

In the case of this clonotype: Its antigen is undetermined.

Every TCR beta cDNA library bore unique molecular identifiers. Each CDR3 protein gets one entry after TCRdb re-called the PCR reads with MiXCR. The repertoire has more than 500,000 distinct CDR3 sequences, roughly 34% of them found once; the top ten carry less than 6%. Germline V gives CDR1 DFQATT, CDR2 SNEGSKA (reference sequence). The CDR3 consists of 15 residues. With 0 bases removed from V and 2 bases from J, the gap between germline ends came to 13 bases. The receptor comes from a girl under 18 with multiple sclerosis. Sequencing was performed on blood. The chain links TRBV20-1 to TRBJ2-5; a possible D gene is TRBD2 (6 bases). In DNA, the CDR3 is TGCAGTGCTAGAGATCCGGCAGGGACTCAAGAGACCCAGTACTTC. It yields the protein CSARDPAGTQETQYF.